Listed below are T cell receptor beta chains from one sample, sequenced in a study of blood T cell repertoires in COVID-19. Method: immunoSEQ multiplex PCR; TCRdb's copy keeps in-frame clones and lacks some. The table includes 300,000 to 350,000 clones, 87% detected once. Specimen: peripheral blood. These receptors were taken from a man younger than 40 with COVID-19, enrolled during active disease. Each CDR3 is given with its conserved first and last residue. The order of the fields is CDR3 DNA, CDR3 protein, V gene, clone size, J gene, D gene. D genes are given only for firm matches. The size entry is marked missing in some rows and otherwise reads once, few, many or a size class.

TGTGCCAGCAGCCCACAGGTATACAATGAGCAGTTCTTC CASSPQVYNEQFF TRBV11-2 - TRBJ2-1 -
TGTGCCAGCAGTTACGGACTAGCGGGAGTCCTAAATACGCAGTATTTT CASSYGLAGVLNTQYF TRBV6-6 - TRBJ2-3 TRBD2
TGTGCCAGCAGCCACCTGGAGGGTCTCTCCTACAATGAGCAGTTCTTC CASSHLEGLSYNEQFF TRBV7-7 - TRBJ2-1 -
TGTGCCAGCAGCTTTTGGTGGCAGACTAATGAAAAACTGTTTTTT CASSFWWQTNEKLFF TRBV11-2 - TRBJ1-4 -
TGTGCCAGCAGGCCGGGACAGGGGATCAATCAGCCCCAGCATTTT CASRPGQGINQPQHF TRBV28 - TRBJ1-5 TRBD1
TGTGCCAGCAGTTACTCGGGGACAGGGGTCACAGATACGCAGTATTTT CASSYSGTGVTDTQYF TRBV6-5 - TRBJ2-3 TRBD1
TGCGCCAGCAGCCAGGGGGACAGATTTTCCTCTGGGGCCAACGTCCTGACTTTC CASSQGDRFSSGANVLTF TRBV4-1 - TRBJ2-6 TRBD1
TGTGCCAGCAGTTACTCTGTTCAGGCAGGGTCTGGCTACACCTTC CASSYSVQAGSGYTF TRBV6-5 - TRBJ1-2 -
TGTGCCAGCAGCCAAGATCCCGGACAGGGCACCTACGAGCAGTACTTC CASSQDPGQGTYEQYF TRBV4-2 - TRBJ2-7 TRBD1
TGTGCCACCCGGGACAACTCCTACGAGCAGTACTTC CATRDNSYEQYF TRBV10-3 few TRBJ2-7 -
TGTGCCAGCAGCTTGGCGGTCGGGACAGCCATCTACGAGCAGTACTTC CASSLAVGTAIYEQYF TRBV5-6 - TRBJ2-7 TRBD1
TGCGCCAGCAGCTTGATAGGTCCTACAGTTCGCCAAGAGACCCAGTACTTC CASSLIGPTVRQETQYF TRBV5-1 - TRBJ2-5 -
TGTGCCAGCAGCGCTACGAGCTCCTACAATGAGCAGTTCTTC CASSATSSYNEQFF TRBV11-2 - TRBJ2-1 -
TGTGCCAGCAGCAAGACGCTCGCCCTCCGGGACAATCTCACAGATACGCAGTATTTT CASSKTLALRDNLTDTQYF TRBV21-1 - TRBJ2-3 -
TGTGCCAGTAGTATAGATTATGCGGGAAACATTCAGTACTTC CASSIDYAGNIQYF TRBV19 - TRBJ2-4 -
TGTGCCAGCAGCTCCGGACAGGGAAGTGTAGGGGAGACCCAGTACTTC CASSSGQGSVGETQYF TRBV7-3 - TRBJ2-5 TRBD1
TGTGCCAGCAGCTTTATCGCGGGAGTCACAGAGACCCAGTACTTC CASSFIAGVTETQYF TRBV7-9 once TRBJ2-5 TRBD2
TGTGCCAGCAGCTCGTCGGGCGGGAGAGTCACCGGGGAGCTGTTTTTT CASSSSGGRVTGELFF TRBV27 - TRBJ2-2 TRBD2
TGTGCCAGCAGCGCTAGCGGGGACAGGCATGAGCAGTTCTTC CASSASGDRHEQFF TRBV7-2 few TRBJ2-1 -
TGTGCCAGCAGCCCCCGGACAGAAGCTTTCTTT CASSPRTEAFF TRBV7-2 - TRBJ1-1 -
TGTGCCTGGAGTGTAAACAGTAACACTGAAGCTTTCTTT CAWSVNSNTEAFF TRBV30 - TRBJ1-1 -
TGCAGCGTCGTCGGACAGGGGCCTCGATGGGATAGCAATCAGCCCCAGCATTTT CSVVGQGPRWDSNQPQHF TRBV29-1 - TRBJ1-5 TRBD1
TGTGCCAGCAGTTCGGACTTATCAGCTTATAGCAATCAGCCCCAGCATTTT CASSSDLSAYSNQPQHF TRBV28 - TRBJ1-5 -
TGTGCCAGCAGTCCTGACAGGGACGGTTCACCCCTCCACTTT CASSPDRDGSPLHF TRBV25-1 - TRBJ1-6 TRBD1
TGTGCCAGCAGCCCAGGGGACAGGGACTACACTGAAGCTTTCTTT CASSPGDRDYTEAFF TRBV5-4 - TRBJ1-1 TRBD1
TGTGCCAGCTCACCGGAAAAAGATGGGACATACGTTTCCTACGAGCAGTACTTC CASSPEKDGTYVSYEQYF TRBV18 - TRBJ2-7 -
TGTGCCAGTACGGGACAAATCAATTCTGGGGCCAACGTCCTGACTTTC CASTGQINSGANVLTF TRBV27 - TRBJ2-6 -
TGTGCCAGCAGTCCTACTAGCACTCCTCGCGAGACCCAGTACTTC CASSPTSTPRETQYF TRBV2 - TRBJ2-5 -
TGTGCCAGCTCACAGAAACTACAGGGATCGAACACTGAAGCTTTCTTT CASSQKLQGSNTEAFF TRBV18 - TRBJ1-1 -
TGTGCCACCAGCAGAGGGCGGACAGGGTTGGTTACAGATACGCAGTATTTT CATSRGRTGLVTDTQYF TRBV15 once TRBJ2-3 TRBD1
TGTGCCAGCAGTGGCGGGGTGGGTTCACCCCTCCACTTT CASSGGVGSPLHF TRBV2 few TRBJ1-6 -
TGTGCCAGCAGCGCATGGGCCTCGAACACTGAAGCTTTCTTT CASSAWASNTEAFF TRBV28 - TRBJ1-1 -
TGCGCCAGCAGCTTGAACGCGGGAAGGGGCGGGGAGCTGTTTTTT CASSLNAGRGGELFF TRBV5-1 - TRBJ2-2 -
TGTGCCAGCAGCTCCGGTAGGGGGGAAGCTTTCTTT CASSSGRGEAFF TRBV12-3/TRBV12-4 - TRBJ1-1 -
TGCGCCAGCAGCTTACAGGGGGTGCGCACAGATACGCAGTATTTT CASSLQGVRTDTQYF TRBV5-1 - TRBJ2-3 TRBD1
TGTGCCAGCAGTAGGACAGGGAGGAATCAGCCCCAGCATTTT CASSRTGRNQPQHF TRBV2 - TRBJ1-5 TRBD1
TGTGCCAGTAGTACGGGGTCCTACACCGGGGAGCTGTTTTTT CASSTGSYTGELFF TRBV19 - TRBJ2-2 -
TGTGCCAGCAAGAGTGGGAGCACGAACACCGGGGAGCTGTTTTTT CASKSGSTNTGELFF TRBV2 - TRBJ2-2 -
TGTGCCAGCAGCTTGTACGGGCTAGCGGGGGCCTACGAGCAGTACTTC CASSLYGLAGAYEQYF TRBV5-4 once TRBJ2-7 TRBD2
TGCGCCAGCAGCCATCCCGGACTAGCGGGAGGACCTATCAGGGAGCAGTACTTC CASSHPGLAGGPIREQYF TRBV4-1 - TRBJ2-7 TRBD2
TGTGCCAGCAGTGGGACAGGGGGAAGTCAGCCCCAGCATTTT CASSGTGGSQPQHF TRBV2 few TRBJ1-5 TRBD1
TGTGCCAGCAGTGCCGGGACAGCTCGTACCGAAGCTTTCTTT CASSAGTARTEAFF TRBV2 - TRBJ1-1 TRBD1
TGTGCCGCCACCGAATACAAGCTCCGGGACAGGGCCTACAATGAGCAGTTCTTC CAATEYKLRDRAYNEQFF TRBV30 - TRBJ2-1 TRBD1
TGTGCCAGCAGCTTACCGGACAGCGCCTACGAGCAGTACTTC CASSLPDSAYEQYF TRBV7-8 - TRBJ2-7 -
TGCAGTGCAAGGACTAGCAATGAGCAGTTCTTC CSARTSNEQFF TRBV20-1 - TRBJ2-1 TRBD2